A selection of T cell receptor beta chains follows, all from one sample in a study of shared clonotypes between healthy human individuals. Sequencing was performed with immunoSEQ multiplex PCR; in TCRdb, only in-frame clones are kept and a portion is missing. The profile shows over 1.5 million clones, around 98% of them singletons. Sequencing was done on a sample of naive CD4+ T cells sorted from blood. All receptors derive from a man aged 30 to 39 in good health. The CDR3 runs from the conserved cysteine through the conserved F or W. The D gene is left open where the match is weak. Size tells how often a clone was seen (once, few, many) or the class of an expanded clone, and some rows leave it out.

d_gene: NA
v_gene: TRBV5-7
abundance: NA
j_gene: TRBJ2-4
CDR3aa: CASSLWGNRNTYF
CDR3nt: TGTGCCAGCAGCTTGTGGGGGAATCGTAATACATACTTC

d_gene: TRBD1
v_gene: TRBV14
abundance: once
j_gene: TRBJ2-2
CDR3aa: CASSQIRDRATGELFF
CDR3nt: TGTGCCAGCAGCCAGATCCGGGACAGGGCAACCGGGGAGCTGTTTTTT

d_gene: TRBD2
v_gene: TRBV9
abundance: NA
j_gene: TRBJ2-5
CDR3aa: CASGRAGEGETQYF
CDR3nt: TGTGCCAGCGGAAGGGCGGGAGAAGGGGAGACCCAGTACTTC

d_gene: NA
v_gene: TRBV5-1
abundance: NA
j_gene: TRBJ2-7
CDR3aa: CASSLRSAYEQYF
CDR3nt: TGCGCCAGCAGCTTGCGATCGGCGTACGAGCAGTACTTC

d_gene: NA
v_gene: TRBV7-8
abundance: NA
j_gene: TRBJ2-7
CDR3aa: CASKSQPYEQYF
CDR3nt: TGTGCCAGCAAGAGTCAGCCCTACGAGCAGTACTTC

d_gene: NA
v_gene: TRBV5-1
abundance: NA
j_gene: TRBJ2-1
CDR3aa: CASSVGGTTNEQFF
CDR3nt: TGCGCCAGCAGCGTGGGCGGGACAACCAATGAGCAGTTCTTC

d_gene: NA
v_gene: TRBV27
abundance: NA
j_gene: TRBJ1-2
CDR3aa: CASSFLGAPNYGYTF
CDR3nt: TGTGCCAGCAGTTTCTTGGGTGCCCCTAACTATGGCTACACCTTC

d_gene: TRBD1
v_gene: TRBV5-6
abundance: NA
j_gene: TRBJ1-2
CDR3aa: CASSLEGQGYYGYTF
CDR3nt: TGTGCCAGCAGCTTGGAGGGACAGGGATACTATGGCTACACCTTC

d_gene: TRBD2
v_gene: TRBV5-1
abundance: NA
j_gene: TRBJ2-1
CDR3aa: CASSLALGGLAYNEQFF
CDR3nt: TGCGCCAGCAGCTTGGCGCTGGGGGGACTAGCCTACAATGAGCAGTTCTTC

d_gene: TRBD1
v_gene: TRBV29-1
abundance: NA
j_gene: TRBJ1-2
CDR3aa: CSVRTGGDYGYTF
CDR3nt: TGCAGCGTGCGGACAGGGGGCGACTATGGCTACACCTTC

d_gene: TRBD2
v_gene: TRBV28
abundance: once
j_gene: TRBJ2-1
CDR3aa: CASSSSGRVDNEQFF
CDR3nt: TGTGCCAGCAGTTCTAGCGGGAGGGTCGACAATGAGCAGTTCTTC

d_gene: NA
v_gene: TRBV7-9
abundance: NA
j_gene: TRBJ2-5
CDR3aa: CASSLEHETQYF
CDR3nt: TGTGCCAGCAGCTTAGAGCATGAGACCCAGTACTTC

d_gene: NA
v_gene: TRBV14
abundance: NA
j_gene: TRBJ2-5
CDR3aa: CASSRGAKETQYF
CDR3nt: TGTGCCAGCAGCCGAGGGGCGAAAGAGACCCAGTACTTC

d_gene: NA
v_gene: TRBV4-3
abundance: NA
j_gene: TRBJ2-3
CDR3aa: CASNQGRANTDTQYF
CDR3nt: TGCGCCAGCAATCAGGGGAGGGCGAACACAGATACGCAGTATTTT

d_gene: TRBD1
v_gene: TRBV5-4
abundance: NA
j_gene: TRBJ1-1
CDR3aa: CASRPGTGVYVNTEAFF
CDR3nt: TGTGCCAGCAGACCCGGGACAGGGGTGTATGTGAACACTGAAGCTTTCTTT

d_gene: TRBD1
v_gene: TRBV6-6
abundance: NA
j_gene: TRBJ2-7
CDR3aa: CASSLDRGDSYEQYF
CDR3nt: TGTGCCAGCAGTCTAGACAGGGGGGATTCCTACGAGCAGTACTTC

d_gene: NA
v_gene: TRBV5-4
abundance: NA
j_gene: TRBJ2-3
CDR3aa: CASREGVERTDTQYF
CDR3nt: TGTGCCAGCAGGGAGGGAGTCGAACGCACAGATACGCAGTATTTT

d_gene: TRBD2
v_gene: TRBV11-3
abundance: NA
j_gene: TRBJ2-1
CDR3aa: CASSPFLAGLNEQFF
CDR3nt: TGTGCCAGCAGCCCATTCCTAGCGGGCCTCAATGAGCAGTTCTTC

d_gene: NA
v_gene: TRBV5-1
abundance: NA
j_gene: TRBJ1-1
CDR3aa: CASSLAFAWVNTEAFF
CDR3nt: TGCGCCAGCAGCTTGGCCTTCGCTTGGGTGAACACTGAAGCTTTCTTT

d_gene: NA
v_gene: TRBV23-1
abundance: NA
j_gene: TRBJ1-1
CDR3aa: CASGPQMLDTEAFF
CDR3nt: TGCGCCAGCGGCCCACAGATGCTGGACACTGAAGCTTTCTTT

d_gene: NA
v_gene: TRBV7-2
abundance: NA
j_gene: TRBJ1-4
CDR3aa: CASSLEGSRSNEKLFF
CDR3nt: TGTGCCAGCAGCTTAGAGGGATCCCGGTCTAATGAAAAACTGTTTTTT

d_gene: TRBD2
v_gene: TRBV4-3
abundance: NA
j_gene: TRBJ2-1
CDR3aa: CASSHVGLAGDNEQFF
CDR3nt: TGCGCCAGCAGCCACGTAGGACTAGCGGGGGACAATGAGCAGTTCTTC

d_gene: NA
v_gene: TRBV11-3
abundance: NA
j_gene: TRBJ2-2
CDR3aa: CASSSGSYAGELFF
CDR3nt: TGTGCCAGCAGTTCAGGTAGTTACGCCGGGGAGCTGTTTTTT

d_gene: TRBD1
v_gene: TRBV19
abundance: NA
j_gene: TRBJ1-5
CDR3aa: CASSPQGVGNQPQHF
CDR3nt: TGTGCCAGTAGCCCCCAGGGGGTAGGCAATCAGCCCCAGCATTTT

d_gene: NA
v_gene: TRBV6-5
abundance: NA
j_gene: TRBJ1-1
CDR3aa: CASSYKGSNTEAFF
CDR3nt: TGTGCCAGCAGTTATAAGGGGTCGAACACTGAAGCTTTCTTT

d_gene: NA
v_gene: TRBV5-1
abundance: NA
j_gene: TRBJ2-5
CDR3aa: CASSFQGQQETQYF
CDR3nt: TGCGCCAGCAGCTTCCAAGGACAGCAAGAGACCCAGTACTTC

d_gene: NA
v_gene: TRBV9
abundance: NA
j_gene: TRBJ2-1
CDR3aa: CASSPRGEGAKNEQFF
CDR3nt: TGTGCCAGCAGCCCGCGGGGGGAGGGGGCGAAGAATGAGCAGTTCTTC

d_gene: TRBD1
v_gene: TRBV7-2
abundance: NA
j_gene: TRBJ1-2
CDR3aa: CASSLSGTGGPSYGYTF
CDR3nt: TGTGCCAGCAGCTTAAGCGGCACAGGGGGCCCCTCCTATGGCTACACCTTC

d_gene: NA
v_gene: TRBV7-8
abundance: NA
j_gene: TRBJ2-5
CDR3aa: CASSPGSGETQYF
CDR3nt: TGTGCCAGCAGCCCCGGATCCGGAGAGACCCAGTACTTC

d_gene: TRBD1
v_gene: TRBV5-1
abundance: NA
j_gene: TRBJ2-2
CDR3aa: CASSLGDSPPGELFF
CDR3nt: TGCGCCAGCAGCTTGGGGGACAGTCCCCCCGGGGAGCTGTTTTTT

d_gene: NA
v_gene: TRBV5-6
abundance: NA
j_gene: TRBJ2-3
CDR3aa: CASSQDRTDTQYF
CDR3nt: TGTGCCAGCAGCCAGGACCGGACAGATACGCAGTATTTT

d_gene: NA
v_gene: TRBV18
abundance: NA
j_gene: TRBJ1-1
CDR3aa: CASSQLGDSVGTEAFF
CDR3nt: TGTGCCAGCTCACAACTAGGAGACAGTGTCGGCACTGAAGCTTTCTTT

d_gene: NA
v_gene: TRBV14
abundance: NA
j_gene: TRBJ1-2
CDR3aa: CASSQDGLSTF
CDR3nt: TGTGCCAGCAGCCAAGATGGGTTGAGCACCTTC

d_gene: TRBD2
v_gene: TRBV9
abundance: NA
j_gene: TRBJ2-1
CDR3aa: CASSVGPTSGSLSSYNEQFF
CDR3nt: TGTGCCAGCAGCGTAGGGCCGACTAGCGGGTCCTTAAGCTCCTACAATGAGCAGTTCTTC

d_gene: NA
v_gene: TRBV19
abundance: NA
j_gene: TRBJ1-4
CDR3aa: CASSFRRGAGTDNEKLFF
CDR3nt: TGTGCCAGTAGTTTTCGGCGTGGGGCCGGGACGGATAATGAAAAACTGTTTTTT

d_gene: NA
v_gene: TRBV5-1
abundance: NA
j_gene: TRBJ2-5
CDR3aa: CASSLLSGEETQYF
CDR3nt: TGCGCCAGCAGCTTGCTGTCAGGGGAAGAGACCCAGTACTTC

d_gene: NA
v_gene: TRBV15
abundance: NA
j_gene: TRBJ1-5
CDR3aa: CATSRDKMDVRWGNQPQHF
CDR3nt: TGTGCCACCAGCAGAGATAAAATGGACGTCCGGTGGGGGAATCAGCCCCAGCATTTT

d_gene: TRBD1
v_gene: TRBV5-1
abundance: NA
j_gene: TRBJ2-2
CDR3aa: CASSEDNTPGQGLFGELFF
CDR3nt: TGCGCCAGCAGCGAGGATAACACCCCGGGACAGGGTCTTTTCGGGGAGCTGTTTTTT

d_gene: NA
v_gene: TRBV7-6
abundance: once
j_gene: TRBJ1-2
CDR3aa: CASSLLQGKGYTF
CDR3nt: TGTGCCAGCAGCTTACTGCAGGGGAAGGGCTACACCTTC

d_gene: NA
v_gene: TRBV11-2
abundance: NA
j_gene: TRBJ1-1
CDR3aa: CASSLSDLINTEAFF
CDR3nt: TGTGCCAGCAGCTTGTCAGATCTTATCAACACTGAAGCTTTCTTT

d_gene: NA
v_gene: TRBV9
abundance: NA
j_gene: TRBJ1-2
CDR3aa: CASSVARGGGDGYTF
CDR3nt: TGTGCCAGCAGCGTAGCCCGTGGGGGCGGTGATGGCTACACCTTC

d_gene: TRBD2
v_gene: TRBV7-3
abundance: NA
j_gene: TRBJ2-3
CDR3aa: CASSRSGRAVTDTQYF
CDR3nt: TGTGCCAGCAGCCGTAGCGGGAGGGCCGTCACAGATACGCAGTATTTT

d_gene: NA
v_gene: TRBV23-1
abundance: NA
j_gene: TRBJ1-1
CDR3aa: CASIRGGNTEAFF
CDR3nt: TGCGCCAGCATTAGGGGGGGGAACACTGAAGCTTTCTTT

d_gene: TRBD2
v_gene: TRBV4-3
abundance: NA
j_gene: TRBJ2-4
CDR3aa: CASSQDNARGRVAGENIQYF
CDR3nt: TGCGCCAGCAGCCAAGATAACGCCAGGGGGAGGGTAGCGGGAGAGAACATTCAGTACTTC

d_gene: NA
v_gene: TRBV5-4
abundance: NA
j_gene: TRBJ2-1
CDR3aa: CASSLESNEQFF
CDR3nt: TGTGCCAGCAGCTTGGAGAGCAATGAGCAGTTCTTC